The 16 T cell receptor beta chains in this list originate from one sample, sequenced in a study of T cells in Graves' hyperthyroidism and ophthalmopathy. TCR beta CDR3 regions were amplified from RNA transcripts. Researchers ran a first-round RT-PCR on the TCR CDR3 using the HTBI primer set. TCRdb passed the multiplex PCR reads through MiXCR, listing each CDR3 protein once. The table includes about 680,000 distinct CDR3 sequences, 30% to 40% detected once. The sequenced sample consisted of blood. These TCRs come from a woman aged 40 to 49 with Graves' hyperthyroidism.

Note on this clonotype: Just one base apart from a much larger clone, this may be a read error. The gene calls are TRBV12-3 or TRBV12-4 and TRBJ1-2; 10 nucleotides agree with TRBD1. The CDR3 has 14 amino acids. The CDR3 is CAGRSRDRGDGYTF. As DNA, the CDR3 is TGTGCCGGCAGATCACGGGACAGGGGAGATGGCTACACCTTC.

This clonotype was found many times. The gene calls are TRBV7-9 and TRBJ2-7; unclear D gene. Germline V gene data show CDR1 as SEHNR and CDR2 as FQNEAQ (reference sequence). This CDR3 spans 13 amino acids. Between the trimmed V and J ends, which lost 2 bases and 6 bases, there was a span of 11 bases. The chain's CDR3 is CASSLPPSSEQYF. CDR3 DNA: TGTGCCAGCAGCTTACCCCCCTCTTCCGAGCAGTACTTC.

The V and J genes are TRBV19 and TRBJ1-1, with 8 bases aligning to TRBD1. The trim removed 4 bases at V and 7 bases at J, leaving 8 bases unmatched. The CDR3 is 14 amino acids. CDR1 and CDR2 (germline): LNHDA, SQIVND (reference sequence). The CDR3 is CASSNTGGKGEAFF. CDR3 nucleotide sequence: TGTGCCAGTAGTAACACAGGGGGAAAAGGTGAAGCTTTCTTT. The full variable domain, rest sourced from reference TRBV19 and TRBJ1-1, is DGGITQSPKYLFRKEGQNVTLSCEQNLNHDAMYWYRQDPGQGLRLIYYSQIVNDFQKGDIAEGYSVSREKKESFPLTVTSAQKNPTAFYLCASSNTGGKGEAFFGQGTRLTVV.

The chain recombines TRBV29-1 with TRBJ2-7; TRBD2 might be the D (5 bases). The CDR3 loop spans 13 amino acids. Trimming took 6 bases from V and 4 from J, leaving 16 bases between them. CDR1 is SQVTM and CDR2 is ANQGSEA in the germline V gene. The CDR3 region is CSVGDSAGYEQYF. The DNA for the CDR3 is TGCAGCGTAGGAGACTCGGCGGGTTACGAGCAGTACTTC.

CDR3 sequence: CASSVEGGAYATEAFF. The CDR3 nucleotides are TGTGCCAGCAGCGTAGAGGGGGGGGCGTATGCCACTGAAGCTTTCTTT. The gene calls are TRBV9 and TRBJ1-1, with D maybe TRBD1 (6 bases). Germline V gene sequence: CDR1 SGDLS, CDR2 YYNGEE. The CDR3 is 16 residues long. Between the trimmed V and J ends, which lost 0 bases and 4 bases, there was a span of 16 bases. The full variable domain, with the rest looked up from reference TRBV9 and TRBJ1-1, is DSGVTQTPKHLITATGQRVTLRCSPRSGDLSVYWYQQSLDQGLQFLIQYYNGEERAKGNILERFSAQQFPDLHSELNLSSLELGDSALYFCASSVEGGAYATEAFFGQGTRLTVV.

The chain combines TRBV11-2 with TRBJ2-7, with D maybe TRBD2 (6 bases). V lost 8 bases and J 3 bases, leaving 17 bases between the germline ends. Per the germline V gene, CDR1 is SGHAT and CDR2 is FQNNGV. The CDR3 extends over 14 amino acids. CDR3 sequence: CASAVAGTGYEQYF. CDR3 DNA sequence: TGTGCCAGCGCGGTGGCGGGGACCGGCTACGAGCAGTACTTC. Full variable domain (remainder filled in from reference TRBV11-2 and TRBJ2-7): EAGVAQSPRYKIIEKRQSVAFWCNPISGHATLYWYQQILGQGPKLLIQFQNNGVVDDSQLPKDRFSAERLKGVDSTLKIQPAKLEDSAVYLCASAVAGTGYEQYFGPGTRLTVT.

The rearrangement links TRBV12-3 or TRBV12-4 to TRBJ1-1; 10 positions agree with TRBD1. This CDR3 has 14 amino acids. The V segment lost 5 bases and the J segment 6 bases; nucleotides outside the gene matches: 6. In DNA form, the CDR3 reads TGTGCCAGCAGTCCCGGACAGGGGGTCGCTGAAGCTTTCTTT. Its protein product is CASSPGQGVAEAFF.

In the case of this clonotype: This clone may be a read error of a much larger clone one base away. The CDR3 reads CANTKGEKLFF. In nucleotides, the CDR3 is TGTGCCAACACTAAGGGCGAAAAACTGTTTTTT. The V call is TRBV25-1, the J call TRBJ1-4; no clear D. Trimming stripped 10 bases from V and 8 bases from J, with 11 bases between. Germline V gene data show CDR1 as MGHDK and CDR2 as SYGVNS. The CDR3 consists of 11 residues. Drawing the rest from reference TRBV25-1 and TRBJ1-4, the complete variable domain is EADIYQTPRYLVIGTGKKITLECSQTMGHDKMYWYQQDPGMELHLIHYSYGVNSTEKGDLSSESTVSRIRTEHFPLTLESARPSHTSQYLCANTKGEKLFFGSGTQLSVL.

The rearrangement uses TRBV7-3 and TRBJ1-1, with 7 nucleotides matching TRBD1. The CDR3 consists of 14 residues. V lost 6 bases, J lost 2 bases, and 6 bases stayed unmatched. Germline V gene sequence: CDR1 SGHTA, CDR2 FQGTGA. The CDR3 DNA sequence: TGTGCCAGCAGACGACAGGGCCCTAACACTGAAGCTTTCTTT. This gives the protein CASRRQGPNTEAFF.

The rearrangement uses TRBV7-6 and TRBJ2-2; 9 bases are a match to TRBD1. Germline CDR1 and CDR2: SGHVS and FNYEAQ. There are 16 residues in the CDR3. J gave up 6 bases and V 6 bases, and 11 bases lay outside the gene matches. The CDR3 is CASSLWGQGGAGELFF. The CDR3 bases are TGTGCCAGCAGTTTGTGGGGACAGGGTGGGGCCGGGGAGCTGTTTTTT. Combining the CDR3 with reference TRBV7-6 and TRBJ2-2 gives the whole variable domain GAGVSQSPRYKVTKRGQDVALRCDPISGHVSLYWYRQALGQGPEFLTYFNYEAQQDKSGLPNDRFSAERPEGSISTLTIQRTEQRDSAMYRCASSLWGQGGAGELFFGEGSRLTVL.

In its sample, this clonotype was seen a few times. The chain combines TRBV9 with TRBJ1-6, with a tentative D call TRBD1 (5 bases). The CDR3 loop spans 17 amino acids. V lost 3 bases and J lost 7, with 20 bases in between. Germline V gene lookup returns CDR1 SGDLS and CDR2 YYNGEE. The CDR3 is CASSGTGRPTGNSPLHF. DNA of the CDR3: TGTGCCAGCAGCGGAACGGGACGCCCGACGGGAAATTCACCCCTCCACTTT.

This clonotype was seen repeatedly, ten times or more. The rearrangement uses TRBV9 and TRBJ1-1; perhaps TRBD1 as D (5 bases). This CDR3 is built from 13 residues. The ends were cut back, 0 bases at V and 5 bases at J, with 8 bases in the middle. CDR1 is SGDLS, CDR2 YYNGEE, per germline. This CDR3 is CASSVARTTEAFF. The CDR3 bases are TGTGCCAGCAGCGTAGCGCGGACAACTGAAGCTTTCTTT.

Ten or more counts support this clonotype. The chain is built from TRBV14 and TRBJ1-1, with no clear D. V lost 4 bases and J 2 bases, leaving 8 bases between the germline ends. Germline V gene sequence: CDR1 SGHDN, CDR2 FVKESK. CDR3 length: 13 residues. CDR3 nucleotide sequence: TGTGCCAGCAGCCGCGGACCAAACACTGAAGCTTTCTTT. Protein: CASSRGPNTEAFF.

There are many counts of this clonotype. The chain links TRBV15 to TRBJ1-1; D is unresolved. CDR1 and CDR2 (germline): LNHNV, YYDKDF (reference sequence). Trimming shortened V by 0 bases and J by 6 bases, and 8 bases separated the two germline ends. The CDR3 sequence is 13 residues long. Written as DNA, the CDR3 is TGTGCCACCAGCAGAGAGGTTAGGTCTGAAGCTTTCTTT. Amino acid sequence: CATSREVRSEAFF.

Notes on this clonotype: A much more abundant neighbour one base away suggests this may be a read error. This chain joins TRBV7-9 and TRBJ2-7, with a tentative D call TRBD1 (5 bases). Germline CDR1 and CDR2: SEHNR and FQNEAQ (reference sequence). The CDR3 totals 14 residues. V shed 4 bases and J shed 1 base, with 11 bases lying between them. The CDR3 DNA sequence: TGTGCCAGCAGCTACGGACATTCTTCCTACGAGCAGTACTTC. Translated, it gives CASSYGHSSYEQYF.

The genes are TRBV7-3 and TRBJ2-2, with D possibly being TRBD2 (5 bases). CDR3 length: 17 residues. Trimming took off 5 bases at V and 0 bases at J, with 16 bases between the two ends. CDR1 is SGHTA, CDR2 FQGTGA, per germline. In nucleotides, the CDR3 is TGTGCCAGCAGCAGAGATTCCGGGATCCCGAACACCGGGGAGCTGTTTTTT. This codes for CASSRDSGIPNTGELFF. The full variable domain, completed using reference TRBV7-3 and TRBJ2-2, is GAGVSQTPSNKVTEKGKYVELRCDPISGHTALYWYRQSLGQGPEFLIYFQGTGAADDSGLPNDRFFAVRPEGSVSTLKIQRTERGDSAVYLCASSRDSGIPNTGELFFGEGSRLTVL.